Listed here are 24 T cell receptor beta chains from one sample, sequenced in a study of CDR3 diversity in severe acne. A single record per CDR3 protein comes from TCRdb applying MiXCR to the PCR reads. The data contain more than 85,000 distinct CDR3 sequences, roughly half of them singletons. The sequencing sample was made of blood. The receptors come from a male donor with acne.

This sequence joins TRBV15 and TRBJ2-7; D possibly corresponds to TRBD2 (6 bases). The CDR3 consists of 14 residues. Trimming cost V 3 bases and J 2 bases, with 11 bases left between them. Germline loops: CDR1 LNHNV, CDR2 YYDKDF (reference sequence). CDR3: CATSSLEGPYEQYF. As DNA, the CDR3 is TGTGCCACCAGCAGCTTGGAGGGCCCCTACGAGCAGTACTTC. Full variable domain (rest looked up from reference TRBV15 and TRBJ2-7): DAMVIQNPRYQVTQFGKPVTLSCSQTLNHNVMYWYQQKSSQAPKLLFHYYDKDFNNEADTPDNFQSRRPNTSFCFLDIRSPGLGDTAMYLCATSSLEGPYEQYFGPGTRLTVT.

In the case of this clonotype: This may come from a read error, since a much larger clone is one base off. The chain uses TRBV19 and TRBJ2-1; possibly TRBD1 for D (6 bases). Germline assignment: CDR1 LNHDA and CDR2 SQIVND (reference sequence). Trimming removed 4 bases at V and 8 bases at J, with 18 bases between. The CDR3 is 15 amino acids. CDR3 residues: CASSTGRGLMDEQFF. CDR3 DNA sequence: TGTGCCAGTAGTACCGGCAGGGGCCTGATGGATGAGCAGTTCTTC.

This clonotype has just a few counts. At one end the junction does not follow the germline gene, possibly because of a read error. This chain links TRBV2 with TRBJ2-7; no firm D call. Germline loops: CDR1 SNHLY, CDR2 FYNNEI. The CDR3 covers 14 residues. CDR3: CASSQGQASYEQYF. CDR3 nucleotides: TGCGCCAGCAGCCAAGGCCAGGCGTCCTACGAGCAGTACTTC.

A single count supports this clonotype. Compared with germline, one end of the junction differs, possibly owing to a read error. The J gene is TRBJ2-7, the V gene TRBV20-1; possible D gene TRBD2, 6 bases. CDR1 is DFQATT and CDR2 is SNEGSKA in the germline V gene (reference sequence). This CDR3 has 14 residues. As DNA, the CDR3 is TGCGGTGCCAGTGAAGCGGGCCCCTCCTACGAGCAGTACTTC. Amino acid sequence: CGASEAGPSYEQYF.

The CDR3 region has the DNA TGTGCCAGCAGCTCACCAGGGGGGGCCTACGAGCAGTACTTC. Its translation: CASSSPGGAYEQYF. The chain links TRBV3-1 to TRBJ2-7; D is perhaps TRBD1 or TRBD2 (7 bases each). V lost 5 bases to trimming and J lost 2 bases, with 13 bases between them. There are 14 residues in the CDR3. Germline loops: CDR1 LGHDT, CDR2 YNNKEL (reference sequence).

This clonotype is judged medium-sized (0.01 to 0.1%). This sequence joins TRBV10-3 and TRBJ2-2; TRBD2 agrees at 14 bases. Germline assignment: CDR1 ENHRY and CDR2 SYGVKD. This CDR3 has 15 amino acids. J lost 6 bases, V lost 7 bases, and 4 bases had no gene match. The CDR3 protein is CAINPGLAGAGELFF. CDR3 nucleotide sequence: TGTGCCATCAACCCGGGACTAGCGGGAGCCGGGGAGCTGTTTTTT.

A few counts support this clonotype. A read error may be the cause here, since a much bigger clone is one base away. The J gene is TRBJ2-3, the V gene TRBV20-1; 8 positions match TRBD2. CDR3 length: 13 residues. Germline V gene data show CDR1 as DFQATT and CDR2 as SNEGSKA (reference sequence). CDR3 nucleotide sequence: TGCAGTGCCCCGGGACTAGTCGTAGATACGCGGTATTTT. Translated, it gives CSAPGLVVDTRYF.

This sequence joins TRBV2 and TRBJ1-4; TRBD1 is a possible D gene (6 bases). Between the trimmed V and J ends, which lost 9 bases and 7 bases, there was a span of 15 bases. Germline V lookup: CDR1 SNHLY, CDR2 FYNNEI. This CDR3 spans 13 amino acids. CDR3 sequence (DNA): TGTGCCAGGGTTAGGGGGGACACTGAAAAACTGTTTTTT. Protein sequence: CARVRGDTEKLFF.

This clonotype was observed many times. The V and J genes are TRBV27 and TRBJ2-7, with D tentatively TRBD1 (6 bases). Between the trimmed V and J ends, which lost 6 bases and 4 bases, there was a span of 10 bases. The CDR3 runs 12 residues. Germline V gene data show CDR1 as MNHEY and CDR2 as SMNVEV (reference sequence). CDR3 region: CASRAGQYEQYF. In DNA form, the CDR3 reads TGTGCCAGCAGAGCCGGACAGTACGAGCAGTACTTC.

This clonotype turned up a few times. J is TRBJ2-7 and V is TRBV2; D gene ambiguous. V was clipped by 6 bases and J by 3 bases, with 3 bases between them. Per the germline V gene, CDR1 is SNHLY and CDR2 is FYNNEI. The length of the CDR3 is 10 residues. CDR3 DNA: TGTGCCAGCAGGGGCTACGAGCAGTACTTC. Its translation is CASRGYEQYF. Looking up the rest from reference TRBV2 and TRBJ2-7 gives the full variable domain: EPEVTQTPSHQVTQMGQEVILRCVPISNHLYFYWYRQILGQKVEFLVSFYNNEISEKSEIFDDQFSVERPDGSNFTLKIRSTKLEDSAMYFCASRGYEQYFGPGTRLTVT.

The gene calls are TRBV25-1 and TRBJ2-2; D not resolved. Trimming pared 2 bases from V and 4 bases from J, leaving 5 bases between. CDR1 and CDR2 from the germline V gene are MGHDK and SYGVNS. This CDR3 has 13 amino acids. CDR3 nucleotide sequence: TGTGCCAGCAGTGAACTATCCACCGGGGAGCTGTTTTTT. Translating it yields CASSELSTGELFF.

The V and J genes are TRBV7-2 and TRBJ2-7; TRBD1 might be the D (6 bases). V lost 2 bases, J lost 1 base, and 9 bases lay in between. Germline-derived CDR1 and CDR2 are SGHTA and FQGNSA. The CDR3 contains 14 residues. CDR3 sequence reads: CASSLLTGSYEQYF. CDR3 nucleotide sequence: TGTGCCAGCAGCTTATTGACAGGTTCCTACGAGCAGTACTTC. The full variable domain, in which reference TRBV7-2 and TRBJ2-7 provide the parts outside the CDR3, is GAGVSQSPSNKVTEKGKDVELRCDPISGHTALYWYRQSLGQGLEFLIYFQGNSAPDKSGLPSDRFSAERTGGSVSTLTIQRTQQEDSAVYLCASSLLTGSYEQYFGPGTRLTVT.

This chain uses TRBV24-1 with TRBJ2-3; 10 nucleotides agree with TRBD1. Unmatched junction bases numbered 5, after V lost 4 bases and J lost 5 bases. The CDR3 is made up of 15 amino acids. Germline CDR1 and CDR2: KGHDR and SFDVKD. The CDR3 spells CATSDPGQGKDTQYF. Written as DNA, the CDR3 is TGTGCCACCAGTGACCCGGGACAGGGGAAAGATACGCAGTATTTT.

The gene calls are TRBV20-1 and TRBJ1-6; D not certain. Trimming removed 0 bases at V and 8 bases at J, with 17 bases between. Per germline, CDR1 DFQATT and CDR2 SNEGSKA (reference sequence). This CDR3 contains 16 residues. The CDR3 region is CSARDPRVPRDSPLHF. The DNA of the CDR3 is TGCAGTGCTAGAGATCCAAGGGTACCTAGGGATTCACCCCTCCACTTT.

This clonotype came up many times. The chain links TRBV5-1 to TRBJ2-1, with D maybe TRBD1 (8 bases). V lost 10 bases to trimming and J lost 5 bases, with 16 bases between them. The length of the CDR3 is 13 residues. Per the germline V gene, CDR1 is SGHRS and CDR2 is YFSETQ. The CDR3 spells CACGGQANNEQFF. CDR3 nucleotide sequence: TGCGCCTGCGGGGGACAGGCGAACAATGAGCAGTTCTTC.

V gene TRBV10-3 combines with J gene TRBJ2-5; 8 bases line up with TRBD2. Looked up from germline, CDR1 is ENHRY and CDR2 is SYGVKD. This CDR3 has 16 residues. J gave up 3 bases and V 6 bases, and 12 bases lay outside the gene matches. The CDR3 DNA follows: TGTGCCATCAGCGGGGGGGGGGCCGGAGGCGAAGAGACCCAGTACTTC. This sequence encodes CAISGGGAGGEETQYF.

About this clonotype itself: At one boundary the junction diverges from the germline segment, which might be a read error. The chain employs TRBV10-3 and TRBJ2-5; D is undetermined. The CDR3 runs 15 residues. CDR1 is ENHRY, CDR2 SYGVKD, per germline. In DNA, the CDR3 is TGTGCCACCAGTGATTTTAACAGCCCTCAAGAGACCCAGTACTTC. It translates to CATSDFNSPQETQYF.

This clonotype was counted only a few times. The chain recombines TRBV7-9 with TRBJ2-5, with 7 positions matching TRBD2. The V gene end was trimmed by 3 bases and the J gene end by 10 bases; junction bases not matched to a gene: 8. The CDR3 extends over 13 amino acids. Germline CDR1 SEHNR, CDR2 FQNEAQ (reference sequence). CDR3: CASSFGGSAGQYF. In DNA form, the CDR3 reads TGTGCCAGCAGCTTCGGCGGGAGCGCCGGCCAGTACTTC.

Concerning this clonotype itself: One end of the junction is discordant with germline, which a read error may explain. This CDR3 is CATRGGALNTGELFF. CDR3 bases: TGTGCCACCAGGGGAGGGGCTTTGAACACCGGGGAGCTGTTCTTT. The chain couples TRBV15 to TRBJ2-2, with TRBD2 identical over 7 bases. The CDR3 has 15 residues. Germline V gene data show CDR1 as LNHNV and CDR2 as YYDKDF (reference sequence).

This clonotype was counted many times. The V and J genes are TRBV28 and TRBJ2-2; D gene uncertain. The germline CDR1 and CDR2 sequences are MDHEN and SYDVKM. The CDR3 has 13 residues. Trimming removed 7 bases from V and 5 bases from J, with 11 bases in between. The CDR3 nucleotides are TGTGCCAGCATCAAGACTTCAACCGGGGAGCTGTTTTTT. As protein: CASIKTSTGELFF.

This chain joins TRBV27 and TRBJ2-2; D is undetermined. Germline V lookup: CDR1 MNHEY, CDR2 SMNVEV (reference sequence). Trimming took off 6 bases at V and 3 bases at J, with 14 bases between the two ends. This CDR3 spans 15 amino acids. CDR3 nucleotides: TGTGCCAGCAGCCGCGAGTTCGGATACACCGGGGAGCTGTTTTTT. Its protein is CASSREFGYTGELFF.

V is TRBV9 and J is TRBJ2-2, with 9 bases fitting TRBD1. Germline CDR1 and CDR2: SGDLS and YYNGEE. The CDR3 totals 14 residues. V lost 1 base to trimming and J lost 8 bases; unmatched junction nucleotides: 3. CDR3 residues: CASSVLGTGGELFF. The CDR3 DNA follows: TGTGCCAGCAGCGTACTCGGGACAGGGGGGGAGCTGTTTTTT.

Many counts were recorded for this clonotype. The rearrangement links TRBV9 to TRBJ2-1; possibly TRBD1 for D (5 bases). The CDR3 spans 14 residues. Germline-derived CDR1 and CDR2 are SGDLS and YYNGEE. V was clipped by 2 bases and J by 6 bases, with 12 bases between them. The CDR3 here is CASSVQGSTNEQFF. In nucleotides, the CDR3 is TGTGCCAGCAGCGTCCAGGGTTCTACCAATGAGCAGTTCTTC.

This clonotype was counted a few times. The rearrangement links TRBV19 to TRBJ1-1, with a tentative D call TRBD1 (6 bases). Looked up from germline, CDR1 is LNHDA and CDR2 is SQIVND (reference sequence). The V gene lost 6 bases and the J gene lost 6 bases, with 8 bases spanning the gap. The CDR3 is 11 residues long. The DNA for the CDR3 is TGTGCCAGTAGCGGGGGCGCTGAAGCTTTCTTT. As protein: CASSGGAEAFF.